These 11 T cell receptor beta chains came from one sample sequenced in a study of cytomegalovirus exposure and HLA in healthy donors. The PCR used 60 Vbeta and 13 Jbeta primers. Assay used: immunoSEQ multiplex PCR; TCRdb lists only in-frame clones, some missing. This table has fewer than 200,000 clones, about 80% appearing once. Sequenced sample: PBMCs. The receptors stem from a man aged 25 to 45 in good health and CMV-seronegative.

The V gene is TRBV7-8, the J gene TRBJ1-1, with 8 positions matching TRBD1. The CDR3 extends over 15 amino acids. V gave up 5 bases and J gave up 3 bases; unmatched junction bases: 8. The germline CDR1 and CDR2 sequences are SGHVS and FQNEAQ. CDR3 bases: TGTGCCAGCAGCGCGGACAGGGCTTCTTACACTGAAGCTTTCTTT. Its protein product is CASSADRASYTEAFF. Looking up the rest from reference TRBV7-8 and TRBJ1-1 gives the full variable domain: GAGVSQSPRYKVAKRGQDVALRCDPISGHVSLFWYQQALGQGPEFLTYFQNEAQLDKSGLPSDRFFAERPEGSVSTLKIQRTQQEDSAVYLCASSADRASYTEAFFGQGTRLTVV.

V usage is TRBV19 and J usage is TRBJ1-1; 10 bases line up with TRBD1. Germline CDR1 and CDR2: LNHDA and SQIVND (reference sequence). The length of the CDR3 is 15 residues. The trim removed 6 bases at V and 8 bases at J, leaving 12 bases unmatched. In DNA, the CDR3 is TGTGCCAGTAGACCCGGAGATCTGGACAGGGGGGAAGCTTTCTTT. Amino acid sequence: CASRPGDLDRGEAFF. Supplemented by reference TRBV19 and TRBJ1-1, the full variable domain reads DGGITQSPKYLFRKEGQNVTLSCEQNLNHDAMYWYRQDPGQGLRLIYYSQIVNDFQKGDIAEGYSVSREKKESFPLTVTSAQKNPTAFYLCASRPGDLDRGEAFFGQGTRLTVV.

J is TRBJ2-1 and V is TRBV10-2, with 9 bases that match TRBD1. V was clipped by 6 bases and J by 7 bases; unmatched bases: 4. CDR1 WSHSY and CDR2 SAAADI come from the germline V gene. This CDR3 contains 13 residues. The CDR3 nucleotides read TGCGCCAGCAGGGGGACAGGGCTGAATGAGCAGTTCTTC. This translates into CASRGTGLNEQFF.

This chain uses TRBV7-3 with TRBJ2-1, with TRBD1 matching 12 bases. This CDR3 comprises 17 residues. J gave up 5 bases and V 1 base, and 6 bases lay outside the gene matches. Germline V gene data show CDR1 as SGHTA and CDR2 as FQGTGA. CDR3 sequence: CASSLRGQGARNNEQFF. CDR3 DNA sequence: TGTGCCAGCAGCTTAAGGGGACAGGGGGCAAGGAACAATGAGCAGTTCTTC.

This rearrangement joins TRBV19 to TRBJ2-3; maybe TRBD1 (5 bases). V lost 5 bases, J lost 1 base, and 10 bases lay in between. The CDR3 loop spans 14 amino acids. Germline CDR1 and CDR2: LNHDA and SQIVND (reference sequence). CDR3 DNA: TGTGCCAGTAGTTTTTTAGGGGGCACAGATACGCAGTATTTT. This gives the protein CASSFLGGTDTQYF. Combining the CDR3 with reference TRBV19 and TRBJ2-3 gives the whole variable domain DGGITQSPKYLFRKEGQNVTLSCEQNLNHDAMYWYRQDPGQGLRLIYYSQIVNDFQKGDIAEGYSVSREKKESFPLTVTSAQKNPTAFYLCASSFLGGTDTQYFGPGTRLTVL.

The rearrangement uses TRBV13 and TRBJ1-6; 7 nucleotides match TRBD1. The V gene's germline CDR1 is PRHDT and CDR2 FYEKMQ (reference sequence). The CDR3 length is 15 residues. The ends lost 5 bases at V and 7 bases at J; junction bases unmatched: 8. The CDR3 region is CASSPRTGFNSPLHF. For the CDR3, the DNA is TGTGCCAGCAGCCCCCGGACAGGTTTCAATTCACCCCTCCACTTT.

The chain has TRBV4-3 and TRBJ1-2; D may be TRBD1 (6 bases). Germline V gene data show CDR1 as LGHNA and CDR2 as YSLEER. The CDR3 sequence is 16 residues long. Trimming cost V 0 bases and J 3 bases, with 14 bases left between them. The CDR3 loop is CASSQDTRGIYYGYTF. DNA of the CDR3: TGCGCCAGCAGCCAAGATACCAGGGGCATTTACTATGGCTACACCTTC.

CDR3 DNA: TGTGCCACCAGCATTCGGGACAGGGGGGAGACCCAGTACTTC. Translating gives CATSIRDRGETQYF. The chain links TRBV15 to TRBJ2-5; 11 bases map to TRBD1. V lost 4 bases to trimming and J lost 5 bases; unmatched junction nucleotides: 3. Germline V gene sequence: CDR1 LNHNV, CDR2 YYDKDF (reference sequence). The CDR3 has 14 residues.

Here the CDR3 DNA reads TGCGCCAGCAGCTTACTGACAGCTAACTATGGCTACACCTTC. Translated: CASSLLTANYGYTF. The J gene is TRBJ1-2, the V gene TRBV5-1, with D perhaps TRBD1 (5 bases). CDR1 SGHRS and CDR2 YFSETQ come from the germline V gene. Trimming cost V 2 bases and J 0 bases, with 8 bases left between them. The CDR3 sequence is 14 residues long. The variable domain in full, with the rest retrieved from reference TRBV5-1 and TRBJ1-2, is KAGVTQTPRYLIKTRGQQVTLSCSPISGHRSVSWYQQTPGQGLQFLFEYFSETQRNKGNFPGRFSGRQFSNSRSEMNVSTLELGDSALYLCASSLLTANYGYTFGSGTRLTVV.

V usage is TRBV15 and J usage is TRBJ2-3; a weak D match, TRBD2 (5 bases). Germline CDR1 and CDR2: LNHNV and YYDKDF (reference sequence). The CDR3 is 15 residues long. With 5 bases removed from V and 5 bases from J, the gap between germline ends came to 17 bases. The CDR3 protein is CATSPLGSRGDTQYF. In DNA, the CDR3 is TGTGCCACCAGCCCCCTGGGGTCTCGGGGAGATACGCAGTATTTT. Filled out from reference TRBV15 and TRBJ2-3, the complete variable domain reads DAMVIQNPRYQVTQFGKPVTLSCSQTLNHNVMYWYQQKSSQAPKLLFHYYDKDFNNEADTPDNFQSRRPNTSFCFLDIRSPGLGDTAMYLCATSPLGSRGDTQYFGPGTRLTVL.

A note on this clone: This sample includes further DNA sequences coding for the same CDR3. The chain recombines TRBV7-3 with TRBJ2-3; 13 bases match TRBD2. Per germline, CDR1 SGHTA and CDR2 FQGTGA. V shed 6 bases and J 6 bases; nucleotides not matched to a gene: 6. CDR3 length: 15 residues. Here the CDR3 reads CASSSLAGGFDTQYF. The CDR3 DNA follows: TGTGCCAGCAGTTCACTAGCGGGAGGGTTTGATACGCAGTATTTT.